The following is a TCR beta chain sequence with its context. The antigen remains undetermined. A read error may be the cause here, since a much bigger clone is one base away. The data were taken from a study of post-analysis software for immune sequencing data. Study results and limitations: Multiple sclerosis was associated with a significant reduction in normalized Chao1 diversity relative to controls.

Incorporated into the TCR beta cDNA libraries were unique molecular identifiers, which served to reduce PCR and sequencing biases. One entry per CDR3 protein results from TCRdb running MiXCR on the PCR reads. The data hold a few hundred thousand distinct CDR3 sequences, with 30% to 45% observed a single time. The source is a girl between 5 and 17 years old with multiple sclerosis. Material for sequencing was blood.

DNA for the CDR3: TGCGCCAGCAGCGCCCGGGACGGGGGCTATGGCTACACCTTC. This sequence encodes CASSARDGGYGYTF. The chain carries TRBV5-1 and TRBJ1-2; tentative D call: TRBD1 (5 bases). The length of the CDR3 is 14 residues. V was clipped by 4 bases and J by 4 bases, with 14 bases between them. Germline CDR1 reads SGHRS; CDR2 reads YFSETQ.